This TCR beta chain was profiled in a study of human T cells and chemical hapten exposure. Across the whole study: Patch testing was performed with 0.01% DPC on the upper back, with reading at 6 days. Whole-study results and caveats: Expanded TCR counts at PT1 were positively correlated with the patch test score. Against controls, expanded TCRs gave rise to significantly more large CDR3 similarity clusters. The number of TCRs over 1 in 1000 frequency stayed unchanged after DPC.

CDR3 length: 15 amino acids. Germline loops: CDR1 DFQATT, CDR2 SNEGSKA (reference sequence). V gave up 3 bases and J gave up 3 bases; unmatched junction bases: 7. TCRdb passed the RACE reads through MiXCR, listing each CDR3 protein once. The table shows approximately 100,000 distinct CDR3 sequences, with about 10% occurring only once. This sample's time point: patch test 1, 2 weeks after DPC sensitization. Treatment indicated: therapeutic diphenylcyclopropenone sensitization with weekly scalp DPC. This clonotype was seen ten or more times. The antigen remains unidentified. This TCR came from a woman in her thirties or forties with alopecia areata. Some clones in this sample may be carry-over from other donors' samples. V is TRBV20-1 and J is TRBJ2-3, with 9 bases lining up with TRBD1. The sample was whole blood, taken in connection with sensitization to the hapten diphenylcyclopropenone (DPC). CDR3 in amino acids: CSASLGTGITDTQYF. The CDR3, as DNA: TGCAGTGCTAGCCTAGGGACAGGGATAACAGATACGCAGTATTTT.